Below are 12 T cell receptor beta chains sequenced from a single sample in a study of blood T cell repertoires in COVID-19 (dated by TCRdb to about 2020). Library construction relied on the immunoSEQ multiplex PCR assay. The immuneACCESS repertoire file appears here via TCRdb, limited to in-frame rearrangements. These files lack a portion of the clones; in checked studies, under half of the deficit traces to unresolved V genes, and the cause of the others is not known. Counted in this sample were under 200,000 clones; about four fifths of them appeared once. Around 3.5% of the sample belongs to the ten largest clones. The specimen sequenced was peripheral blood. These receptors were taken from a woman aged 80 or older with acute or convalescent COVID-19.

The J gene is TRBJ1-5, the V gene TRBV2; D may be TRBD1 (6 bases). Trimming pared 7 bases from V and 2 bases from J, leaving 21 bases between. This CDR3 is built from 17 residues. Germline-derived CDR1 and CDR2 are SNHLY and FYNNEI. As DNA, the CDR3 is TGTGCCAGCACGAGTGGTGACAGGCGGCGGGGCAATCAGCCCCAGCATTTT. Translating it yields CASTSGDRRRGNQPQHF.

This clone appeared a few times. This same CDR3 is encoded by further DNA sequences in the sample. This chain links TRBV5-1 with TRBJ1-3, with 8 positions matching TRBD1. This CDR3 comprises 15 residues. Germline assignment: CDR1 SGHRS and CDR2 YFSETQ. V lost 4 bases, J lost 4 bases, and 7 bases stayed unmatched. CDR3 sequence reads: CASSRDRGAGNTIYF. The DNA of the CDR3 is TGCGCCAGCAGCCGAGACAGGGGCGCAGGAAACACCATATATTTT.

CDR3 sequence: CASSWGQGGSSYNEQFF. CDR3 nucleotide sequence: TGTGCCAGCAGTTGGGGGCAGGGCGGGAGCTCCTACAATGAGCAGTTCTTC. The chain carries TRBV27 and TRBJ2-1; D perhaps matches TRBD2 (7 bases). The germline V and J ends were trimmed by 4 bases and 0 bases, with 16 bases remaining between them. This CDR3 has 17 residues. Germline values: CDR1 MNHEY, CDR2 SMNVEV (reference sequence).

This chain uses TRBV19 with TRBJ1-2; 9 bases match TRBD1. The germline gives CDR1 LNHDA, CDR2 SQIVND (reference sequence). The ends lost 5 bases at V and 4 bases at J; junction bases unmatched: 11. The CDR3 spans 16 residues. The CDR3 DNA reads as TGTGCCAGTAGTGGGAGACAGGGGGGCGATGGCTATGGCTACACCTTC. Its translation: CASSGRQGGDGYGYTF.

The V call is TRBV27, the J call TRBJ2-2; 7 nucleotides line up with TRBD1. The V gene's germline CDR1 is MNHEY and CDR2 SMNVEV (reference sequence). The CDR3 runs to 15 residues. Unmatched junction bases numbered 5, after V lost 1 base and J lost 6 bases. The DNA of the CDR3 is TGTGCCAGCAGTTTATGGGGGACAGATGCCGGGGAGCTGTTTTTT. It specifies CASSLWGTDAGELFF.

Only a few counts were recorded for this clone. V usage is TRBV27 and J usage is TRBJ1-1; 7 nucleotides line up with TRBD1. Germline CDR1 reads MNHEY; CDR2 reads SMNVEV (reference sequence). This CDR3 contains 13 residues. V was pared by 2 bases and J by 9 bases, with 6 bases of the junction left unmatched. CDR3 in amino acids: CASSLRDREKAFF. The CDR3 nucleotides are TGTGCCAGCAGTTTACGGGACAGAGAAAAAGCTTTCTTT.

The gene calls are TRBV6-5 and TRBJ1-1, with D possibly being TRBD1 (6 bases). Trimming cost V 8 bases and J 8 bases, with 18 bases left between them. CDR3 size: 13 residues. CDR1 MNHEY and CDR2 SVGAGI come from the germline V gene. The chain's CDR3 is CASWFSRQAEAFF. CDR3 DNA sequence: TGTGCCAGCTGGTTTTCTCGACAGGCAGAAGCTTTCTTT.

The table lists this clone with a few counts. The chain links TRBV19 to TRBJ2-1, with TRBD2 matching over 11 bases. The junction had 15 bases not matched to a gene; V was cut back by 5 bases and J by 6 bases. Germline loops: CDR1 LNHDA, CDR2 SQIVND (reference sequence). CDR3 length: 18 residues. The CDR3 coding sequence is TGTGCCAGTAGTGGTGCGTGGACTAGCGGGTGGTTCACCAATGAGCAGTTCTTC. It codes for CASSGAWTSGWFTNEQFF.

The chain joins TRBV6-6 to TRBJ2-5; 8 bases align to TRBD1. This CDR3 has 16 residues. J lost 10 bases, V lost 6 bases, and 19 bases had no gene match. Germline V lookup: CDR1 MNHNY, CDR2 SVGAGI (reference sequence). In DNA, the CDR3 is TGTGCCAGCAGCACAGGGACAGGTGGTGGGGTCGAGGTCCAGTACTTC. It yields the protein CASSTGTGGGVEVQYF.

V usage is TRBV5-1 and J usage is TRBJ1-6; no firm D call. V lost 0 bases and J 2 bases, leaving 12 bases between the germline ends. CDR3 length: 17 residues. CDR1 and CDR2 from the germline V gene are SGHRS and YFSETQ. The chain's CDR3 is CASSLGVAETYNSPLHF. CDR3 DNA sequence: TGCGCCAGCAGCTTGGGGGTTGCGGAAACCTATAATTCACCCCTCCACTTT.

This clone was seen just once. The V gene is TRBV19, the J gene TRBJ1-4; 7 bases map to TRBD1. The trim removed 3 bases at V and 0 bases at J, leaving 7 bases unmatched. Per the germline V gene, CDR1 is LNHDA and CDR2 is SQIVND (reference sequence). The CDR3 has 17 residues. This chain's CDR3 is CASSMRQGVATNEKLFF. DNA for the CDR3: TGTGCCAGTAGTATGAGGCAGGGGGTTGCAACTAATGAAAAACTGTTTTTT. Supplemented by reference TRBV19 and TRBJ1-4, the full variable domain reads DGGITQSPKYLFRKEGQNVTLSCEQNLNHDAMYWYRQDPGQGLRLIYYSQIVNDFQKGDIAEGYSVSREKKESFPLTVTSAQKNPTAFYLCASSMRQGVATNEKLFFGSGTQLSVL.

CDR3 sequence reads: CASSLDQGTYNEQFF. CDR3 coding DNA: TGTGCCAGCAGCTTAGATCAGGGAACCTACAATGAGCAGTTCTTC. J is TRBJ2-1 and V is TRBV7-3; the D gene is possibly TRBD1 (5 bases). Trimming cost V 2 bases and J 2 bases, with 10 bases left between them. The CDR3 is 15 amino acids. Per the germline V gene, CDR1 is SGHTA and CDR2 is FQGTGA.